This T cell receptor (beta chain) appears in the sequencing data of a study of blood T cell repertoires in COVID-19. Background on the study: The United States, Italy and Spain provided the acute and convalescent COVID-19 samples. T cells, B-cell-depleted T cells, or PBMCs supplied cDNA or gDNA.

The data were produced by immunoSEQ multiplex PCR, yet TCRdb's version contains in-frame clones alone and is incomplete. The table includes fewer than 200,000 clones, 88% detected once. The CDR3 sequence is 11 residues long. V was cut by 3 bases and J by 5 bases, with 4 bases left in between. The germline CDR1 and CDR2 sequences are KGHSH and LQKENI. The sample consisted of peripheral blood. V and J are TRBV18 and TRBJ2-5, with unresolved D. The origin of this receptor is a man aged 50 to 60 who had recovered from COVID-19. The chain's CDR3 is CASSPGETQYF. The CDR3 DNA reads TGTGCCAGCTCACCCGGGGAGACCCAGTACTTC.